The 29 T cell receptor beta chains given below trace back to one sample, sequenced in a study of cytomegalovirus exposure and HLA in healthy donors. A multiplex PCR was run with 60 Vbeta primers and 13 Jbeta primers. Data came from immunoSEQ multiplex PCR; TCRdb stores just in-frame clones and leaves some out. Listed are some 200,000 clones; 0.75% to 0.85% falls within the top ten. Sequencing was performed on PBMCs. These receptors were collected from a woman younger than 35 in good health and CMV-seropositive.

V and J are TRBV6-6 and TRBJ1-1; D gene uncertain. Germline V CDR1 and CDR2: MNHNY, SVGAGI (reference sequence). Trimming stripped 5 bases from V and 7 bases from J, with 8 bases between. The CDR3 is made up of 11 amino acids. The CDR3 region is CASSGQVEAFF. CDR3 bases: TGTGCCAGCAGTGGCCAGGTTGAAGCTTTCTTT.

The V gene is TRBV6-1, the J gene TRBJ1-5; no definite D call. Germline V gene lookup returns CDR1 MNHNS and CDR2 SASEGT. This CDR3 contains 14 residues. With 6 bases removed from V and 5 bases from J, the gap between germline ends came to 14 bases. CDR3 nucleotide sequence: TGTGCCAGCAGCGCCACGAGGGTGGATCAGCCCCAGCATTTT. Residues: CASSATRVDQPQHF.

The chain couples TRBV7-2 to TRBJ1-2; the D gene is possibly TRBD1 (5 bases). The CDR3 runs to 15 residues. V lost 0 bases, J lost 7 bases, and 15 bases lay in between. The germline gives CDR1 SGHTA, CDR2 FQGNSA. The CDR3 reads CASSLAYGGVGGYTF. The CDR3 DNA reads TGTGCCAGCAGCTTAGCATATGGGGGGGTTGGTGGCTACACCTTC.

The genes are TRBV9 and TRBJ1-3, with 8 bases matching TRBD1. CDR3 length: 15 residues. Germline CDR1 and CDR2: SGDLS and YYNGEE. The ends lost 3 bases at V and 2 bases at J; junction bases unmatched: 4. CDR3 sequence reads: CASSGWTGTGNTIYF. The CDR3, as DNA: TGTGCCAGCAGCGGATGGACAGGGACTGGAAACACCATATATTTT.

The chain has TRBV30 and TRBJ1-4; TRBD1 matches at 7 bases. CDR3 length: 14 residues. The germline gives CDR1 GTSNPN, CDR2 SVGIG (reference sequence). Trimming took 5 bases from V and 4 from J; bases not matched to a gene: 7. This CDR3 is CAWDKGAGNEKLFF. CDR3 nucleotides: TGTGCCTGGGACAAGGGGGCGGGTAATGAAAAACTGTTTTTT.

CDR3 nucleotides: TGTGCCAGCTCACCAAGGTATACTAGCGGGGAGTACGGGACAGATACGCAGTATTTT. This sequence encodes CASSPRYTSGEYGTDTQYF. The gene calls are TRBV18 and TRBJ2-3, with 10 positions matching TRBD2. The CDR3 consists of 19 residues. From germline, CDR1 is KGHSH and CDR2 LQKENI. With V trimmed by 2 bases and J by 3 bases, 14 bases remained unmatched.

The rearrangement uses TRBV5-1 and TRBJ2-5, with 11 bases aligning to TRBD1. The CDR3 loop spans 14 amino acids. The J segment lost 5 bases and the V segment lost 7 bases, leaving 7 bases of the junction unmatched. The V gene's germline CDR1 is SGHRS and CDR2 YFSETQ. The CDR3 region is CASSGQGAAETQYF. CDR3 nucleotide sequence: TGCGCCAGCTCCGGACAGGGGGCGGCGGAGACCCAGTACTTC.

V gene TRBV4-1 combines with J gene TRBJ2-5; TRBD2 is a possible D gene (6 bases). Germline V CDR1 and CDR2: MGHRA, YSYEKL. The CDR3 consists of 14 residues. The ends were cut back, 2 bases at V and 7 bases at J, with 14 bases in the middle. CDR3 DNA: TGCGCCAGCAGCCAAAAGGGTGTCGGGGGGACCCAGTACTTC. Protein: CASSQKGVGGTQYF.

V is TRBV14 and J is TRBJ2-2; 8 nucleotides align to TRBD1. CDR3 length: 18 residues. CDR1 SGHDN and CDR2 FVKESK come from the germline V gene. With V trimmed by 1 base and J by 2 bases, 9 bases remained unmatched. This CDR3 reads CASSQGYPGQVNTGELFF. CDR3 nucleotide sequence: TGTGCCAGCAGCCAAGGCTATCCGGGACAGGTTAACACCGGGGAGCTGTTTTTT.

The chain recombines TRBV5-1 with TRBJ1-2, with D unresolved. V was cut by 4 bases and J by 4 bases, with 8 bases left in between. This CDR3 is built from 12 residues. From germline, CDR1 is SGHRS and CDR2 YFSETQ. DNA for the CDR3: TGCGCCAGCAGCAGGGAGGGCTATGGCTACACCTTC. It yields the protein CASSREGYGYTF.

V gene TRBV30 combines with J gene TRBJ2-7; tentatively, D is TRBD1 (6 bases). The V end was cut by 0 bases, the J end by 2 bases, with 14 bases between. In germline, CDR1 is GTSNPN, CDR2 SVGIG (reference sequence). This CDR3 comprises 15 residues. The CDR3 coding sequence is TGTGCCTGGAGTGTACAGTCAGGGGCCCCCTACGAGCAGTACTTC. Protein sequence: CAWSVQSGAPYEQYF.

CDR3 sequence: CASSEAYEQYF. CDR3 in DNA: TGTGCCAGCAGTGAGGCCTACGAGCAGTACTTC. The chain links TRBV6-5 to TRBJ2-7; unclear D gene. The CDR3 consists of 11 residues. V was cut by 5 bases and J by 2 bases, with 4 bases left in between. CDR1 and CDR2 from the germline V gene are MNHEY and SVGAGI.

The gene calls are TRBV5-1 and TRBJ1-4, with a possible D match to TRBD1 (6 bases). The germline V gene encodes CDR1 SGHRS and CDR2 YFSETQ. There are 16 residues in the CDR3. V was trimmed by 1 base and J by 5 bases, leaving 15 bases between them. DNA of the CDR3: TGCGCCAGCAGCTTGCGGGGCAGGGGCTACAATGAAAAACTGTTTTTT. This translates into CASSLRGRGYNEKLFF. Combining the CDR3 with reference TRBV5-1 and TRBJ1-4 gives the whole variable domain KAGVTQTPRYLIKTRGQQVTLSCSPISGHRSVSWYQQTPGQGLQFLFEYFSETQRNKGNFPGRFSGRQFSNSRSEMNVSTLELGDSALYLCASSLRGRGYNEKLFFGSGTQLSVL.

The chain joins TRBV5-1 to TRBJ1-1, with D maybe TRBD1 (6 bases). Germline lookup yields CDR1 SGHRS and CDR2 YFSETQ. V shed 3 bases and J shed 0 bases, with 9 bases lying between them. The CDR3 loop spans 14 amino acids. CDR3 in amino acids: CASSSGGMNTEAFF. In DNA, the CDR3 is TGCGCCAGCAGCTCTGGGGGCATGAACACTGAAGCTTTCTTT.

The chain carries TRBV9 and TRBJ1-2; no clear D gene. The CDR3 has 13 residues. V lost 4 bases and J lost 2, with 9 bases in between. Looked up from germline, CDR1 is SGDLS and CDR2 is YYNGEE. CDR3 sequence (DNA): TGTGCCAGCAGCTCCCGGGGAAACTATGGCTACACCTTC. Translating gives CASSSRGNYGYTF.

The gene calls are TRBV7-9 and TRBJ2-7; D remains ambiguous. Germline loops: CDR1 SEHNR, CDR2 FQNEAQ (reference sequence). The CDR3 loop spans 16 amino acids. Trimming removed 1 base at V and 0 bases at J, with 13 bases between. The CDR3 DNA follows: TGTGCCAGCAGCTTAGAACTCCTCATGAGCTCCTACGAGCAGTACTTC. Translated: CASSLELLMSSYEQYF.

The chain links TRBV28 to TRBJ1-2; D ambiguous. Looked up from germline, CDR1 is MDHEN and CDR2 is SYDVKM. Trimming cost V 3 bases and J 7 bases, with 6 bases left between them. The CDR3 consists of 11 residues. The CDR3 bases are TGTGCCAGCAGTTTGCGGGCTGGCTACACCTTC. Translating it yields CASSLRAGYTF.

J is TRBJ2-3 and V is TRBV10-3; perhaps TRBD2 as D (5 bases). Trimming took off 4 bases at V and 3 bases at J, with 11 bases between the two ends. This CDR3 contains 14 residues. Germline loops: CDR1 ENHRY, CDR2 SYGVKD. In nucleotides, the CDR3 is TGTGCCATCAGTGGTGGGAGTCCTACAGATACGCAGTATTTT. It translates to CAISGGSPTDTQYF.

CDR3: CASSGGSGNTIYF. The CDR3 DNA is TGTGCCAGCAGCGGAGGTTCTGGAAACACCATATATTTT. The rearrangement links TRBV9 to TRBJ1-3, with D unresolved. V was trimmed by 3 bases and J by 1 base, leaving 5 bases between them. The CDR3 consists of 13 residues. Looked up from germline, CDR1 is SGDLS and CDR2 is YYNGEE.

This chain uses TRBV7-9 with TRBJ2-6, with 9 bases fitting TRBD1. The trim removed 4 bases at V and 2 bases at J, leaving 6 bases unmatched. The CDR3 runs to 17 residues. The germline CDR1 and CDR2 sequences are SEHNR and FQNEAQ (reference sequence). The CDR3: CASSSEYRGPGANVLTF. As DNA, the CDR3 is TGTGCCAGCAGCTCGGAGTACAGGGGGCCTGGGGCCAACGTCCTGACTTTC.

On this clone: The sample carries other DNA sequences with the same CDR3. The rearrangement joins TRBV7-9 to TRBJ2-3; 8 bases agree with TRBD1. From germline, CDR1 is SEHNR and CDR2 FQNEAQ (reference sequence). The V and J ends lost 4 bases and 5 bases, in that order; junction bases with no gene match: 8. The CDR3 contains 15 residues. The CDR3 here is CASSYPGQGVDTQYF. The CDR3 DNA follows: TGTGCCAGCAGCTACCCTGGACAGGGAGTAGATACGCAGTATTTT.

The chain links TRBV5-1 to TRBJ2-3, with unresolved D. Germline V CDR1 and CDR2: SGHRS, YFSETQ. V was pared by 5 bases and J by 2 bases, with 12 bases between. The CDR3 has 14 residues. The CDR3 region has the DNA TGCGCCAGCAGACTTTCAGGATACACAGATACGCAGTATTTT. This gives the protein CASRLSGYTDTQYF.

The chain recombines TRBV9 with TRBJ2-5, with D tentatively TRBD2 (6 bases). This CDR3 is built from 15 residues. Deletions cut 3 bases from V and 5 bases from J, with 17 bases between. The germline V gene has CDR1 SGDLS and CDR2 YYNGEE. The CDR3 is CASSGGTPLVETQYF. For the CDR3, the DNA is TGTGCCAGCAGCGGAGGGACTCCCCTGGTGGAGACCCAGTACTTC. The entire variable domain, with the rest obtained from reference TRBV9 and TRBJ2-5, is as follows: DSGVTQTPKHLITATGQRVTLRCSPRSGDLSVYWYQQSLDQGLQFLIQYYNGEERAKGNILERFSAQQFPDLHSELNLSSLELGDSALYFCASSGGTPLVETQYFGPGTRLLVL.

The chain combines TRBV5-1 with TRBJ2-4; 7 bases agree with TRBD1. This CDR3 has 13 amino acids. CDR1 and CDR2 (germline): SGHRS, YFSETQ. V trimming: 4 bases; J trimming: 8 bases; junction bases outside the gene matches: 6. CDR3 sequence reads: CASSVGQNDIQYF. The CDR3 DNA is TGCGCCAGCAGCGTGGGACAGAACGACATTCAGTACTTC.

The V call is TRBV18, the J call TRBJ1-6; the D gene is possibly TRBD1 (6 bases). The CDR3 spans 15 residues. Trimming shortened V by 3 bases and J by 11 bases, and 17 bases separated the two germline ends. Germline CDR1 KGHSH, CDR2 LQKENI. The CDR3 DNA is TGTGCCAGCTCACCGGGATCCAGGGGAATGACACCCCTCCACTTT. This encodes CASSPGSRGMTPLHF.

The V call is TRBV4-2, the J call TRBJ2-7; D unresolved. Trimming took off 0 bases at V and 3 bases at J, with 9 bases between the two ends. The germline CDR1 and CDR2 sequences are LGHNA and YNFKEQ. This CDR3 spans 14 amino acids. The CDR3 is CASSQEALRYEQYF. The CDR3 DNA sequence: TGTGCCAGCAGCCAAGAAGCACTACGCTACGAGCAGTACTTC.

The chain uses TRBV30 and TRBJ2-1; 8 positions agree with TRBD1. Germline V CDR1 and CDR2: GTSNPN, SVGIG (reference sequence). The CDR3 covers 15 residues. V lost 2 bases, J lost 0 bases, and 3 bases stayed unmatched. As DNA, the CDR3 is TGTGCCTGGAGTTGGACAGGGTCCTCCTACAATGAGCAGTTCTTC. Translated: CAWSWTGSSYNEQFF.

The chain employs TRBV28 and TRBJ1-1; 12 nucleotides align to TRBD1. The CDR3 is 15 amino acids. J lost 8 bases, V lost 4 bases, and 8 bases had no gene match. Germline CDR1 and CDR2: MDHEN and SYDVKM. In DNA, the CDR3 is TGTGCCAGCAGTTCCCTGGGACAGGGGGCCAGAGAAGCTTTCTTT. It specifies CASSSLGQGAREAFF.

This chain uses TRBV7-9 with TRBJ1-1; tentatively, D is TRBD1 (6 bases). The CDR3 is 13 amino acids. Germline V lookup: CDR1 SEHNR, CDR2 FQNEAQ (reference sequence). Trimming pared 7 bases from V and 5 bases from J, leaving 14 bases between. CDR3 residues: CASTIQGWTEAFF. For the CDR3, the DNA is TGTGCCAGCACCATACAGGGATGGACTGAAGCTTTCTTT.